This T cell receptor (beta chain) was obtained from a study of T-cell memory formation after mild COVID-19. TCRdb re-derived calls from the 5' RACE reads in MiXCR, one entry per CDR3 protein. The table lists some 2,000 distinct CDR3 sequences, 65% to 80% of them singletons. Germline assignment: CDR1 LGHNA and CDR2 YNFKEQ. This CDR3 has 15 residues. Trimming removed 1 base from V and 2 bases from J; junction bases left unmatched: 3. The receptor comes from an adult who had mild COVID-19 (a few samples of this study predate the infection). Cell type and time point are not known. The chain recombines TRBV4-2 with TRBJ2-5, with TRBD2 matching over 8 bases. The sequencing sample was made of PBMCs or a T cell subset sorted from them (not recorded which). In DNA form, the CDR3 reads TGTGCCAGCAGCCAAGGAATAGCGGGGCAAGAGACCCAGTACTTC. Translating gives CASSQGIAGQETQYF.